The 21 T cell receptor beta chains below were found in one sample sequenced in a study of chemoradiotherapy in HPV16-positive cancers (dated 2022 in TCRdb). Library generation was performed with the immunoSEQ multiplex PCR assay. TCRdb retrieved this table from immuneACCESS and kept in-frame rearrangements only. Not all clones are present; in checked studies, unresolved V genes account for under half, and no reason is known for the remainder. The sample contains around 9,200 clones, around 72% of them found a single time. Over 30% of the sample rests with the top ten. The specimen was tumor tissue, collected from a patient who underwent chemoradiotherapy. Receptors were obtained from a human donor with HPV-associated anogenital cancer.

The rearrangement links TRBV11-3 to TRBJ2-3, with D possibly being TRBD1 or TRBD2 (6 bases each). CDR1 is SGHNT, CDR2 YENEEA, per germline. CDR3 size: 13 residues. V lost 5 bases to trimming and J lost 7 bases, with 13 bases between them. The CDR3 here is CASSRGRGNTQYF. The CDR3 nucleotides read TGTGCCAGCAGCCGGGGGCGGGGAAATACGCAGTATTTT.

This sequence joins TRBV10-3 and TRBJ1-5, with D uncertain. This CDR3 comprises 12 residues. Deletions cut 6 bases from V and 4 bases from J, with 7 bases between. The V gene's germline CDR1 is ENHRY and CDR2 SYGVKD. The CDR3 nucleotides are TGTGCCATCAGCCCGACTAATCAGCCCCAGCATTTT. It yields the protein CAISPTNQPQHF.

V and J are TRBV28 and TRBJ1-5; D may be TRBD1 (6 bases). This CDR3 has 13 residues. Germline CDR1 reads MDHEN; CDR2 reads SYDVKM. The V end was cut by 5 bases, the J end by 7 bases, with 12 bases between. The CDR3: CASSRGARQPQHF. The CDR3 DNA follows: TGTGCCAGCAGTAGGGGGGCGAGACAGCCCCAGCATTTT.

The genes are TRBV28 and TRBJ1-5; 7 positions match TRBD1. Germline CDR1 is MDHEN and CDR2 is SYDVKM. The CDR3 length is 17 residues. The trim removed 5 bases at V and 6 bases at J, leaving 16 bases unmatched. CDR3 coding DNA: TGTGCCAGCAGTCCGCCCGCCGGGACAGATGGTGGTCAGCCCCAGCATTTT. Amino acids: CASSPPAGTDGGQPQHF.

The J gene is TRBJ1-2, the V gene TRBV20-1; TRBD1 is a possible D gene (5 bases). V lost 8 bases and J lost 8, with 15 bases in between. There are 11 residues in the CDR3. In germline, CDR1 is DFQATT, CDR2 SNEGSKA (reference sequence). CDR3 sequence reads: CSSPPEGGYTF. The CDR3 DNA reads as TGCAGTTCTCCACCGGAGGGGGGCTACACCTTC.

This sequence joins TRBV19 and TRBJ2-3, with 7 bases that match TRBD2. The CDR3 consists of 11 residues. With 6 bases clipped from V and 8 bases from J, the junction kept 2 bases outside the gene matches. Per germline, CDR1 LNHDA and CDR2 SQIVND (reference sequence). CDR3 in DNA: TGTGCCAGTAGATCGGGAGGTACGCAGTATTTT. Protein sequence: CASRSGGTQYF.

This chain connects TRBV29-1 to TRBJ1-2, with D possibly matching TRBD1 (6 bases). V lost 4 bases and J lost 2, with 11 bases in between. The germline V gene encodes CDR1 SQVTM and CDR2 ANQGSEA. The CDR3 has 13 residues. The CDR3 nucleotides are TGCAGCGTTGGGTCAGGGGCCAACTATGGCTACACCTTC. Encoded protein: CSVGSGANYGYTF.

J is TRBJ2-6 and V is TRBV29-1; D might be TRBD1 or TRBD2, each matching 5 bases. The germline V gene has CDR1 SQVTM and CDR2 ANQGSEA. The ends were cut back, 3 bases at V and 3 bases at J, with 12 bases in the middle. The CDR3 runs to 15 residues. The CDR3 region is CSVDLGAGGANVLTF. The CDR3 DNA reads TGCAGCGTTGATCTCGGGGCGGGTGGGGCCAACGTCCTGACTTTC. The full variable domain, completed using reference TRBV29-1 and TRBJ2-6, is SAVISQKPSRDICQRGTSLTIQCQVDSQVTMMFWYRQQPGQSLTLIATANQGSEATYESGFVIDKFPISRPNLTFSTLTVSNMSPEDSSIYLCSVDLGAGGANVLTFGAGSRLTVL.

The V call is TRBV6-1, the J call TRBJ1-2, with D unresolved. The CDR3 runs 12 residues. Trimming removed 1 base from V and 7 bases from J, with 7 bases in between. Germline values: CDR1 MNHNS, CDR2 SASEGT. The CDR3 region has the DNA TGTGCCAGCAGTGAAGTGGTGGTTGGCTACACCTTC. Protein product: CASSEVVVGYTF.

The chain recombines TRBV7-8 with TRBJ2-3, with D possibly matching TRBD2 (5 bases). V lost 1 base and J lost 2, with 16 bases in between. This CDR3 region has 17 residues. The germline V gene has CDR1 SGHVS and CDR2 FQNEAQ. Here the CDR3 reads CASSLVGGNSFTDTQYF. The CDR3 DNA is TGTGCCAGCAGCTTAGTCGGAGGAAACAGCTTCACAGATACGCAGTATTTT.

V and J are TRBV19 and TRBJ2-3; 9 nucleotides line up with TRBD2. The V gene's germline CDR1 is LNHDA and CDR2 SQIVND (reference sequence). The CDR3 length is 15 residues. The trim removed 5 bases at V and 11 bases at J, leaving 14 bases unmatched. The CDR3 DNA sequence: TGTGCCAGTAGTCGTAGCGGGGGATCCTCGAAAGGGCAGTATTTT. Its translation: CASSRSGGSSKGQYF.

In this sample, this clone turned up once. The CDR3 here is CASSYAGQRAAFF. In DNA, the CDR3 is TGTGCCAGCAGTTACGCGGGACAGCGGGCCGCTTTCTTT. V is TRBV6-5 and J is TRBJ1-1, with 7 bases that match TRBD1. Unmatched junction bases numbered 8, after V lost 2 bases and J lost 11 bases. The CDR3 covers 13 residues. Germline-derived CDR1 and CDR2 are MNHEY and SVGAGI.

The chain has TRBV7-2 and TRBJ1-1, with D uncertain. This CDR3 region has 13 residues. V was trimmed by 0 bases and J by 1 base, leaving 3 bases between them. Germline CDR1 is SGHTA and CDR2 is FQGNSA. The CDR3: CASSLAQNTEAFF. The CDR3 DNA reads TGTGCCAGCAGCTTAGCTCAGAACACTGAAGCTTTCTTT.

This chain uses TRBV5-1 with TRBJ2-2; TRBD1 is a possible D gene (5 bases). The V end lost 7 bases, the J end lost 4 bases, and 14 bases lay between the germline ends. The length of the CDR3 is 14 residues. Per the germline V gene, CDR1 is SGHRS and CDR2 is YFSETQ. CDR3 amino acids: CASGYRPSTGELFF. The CDR3 region has the DNA TGCGCCAGCGGCTACAGGCCCTCCACCGGGGAGCTGTTTTTT.

J is TRBJ1-2 and V is TRBV19; 9 bases align to TRBD1. The CDR3 has 14 amino acids. Germline V CDR1 and CDR2: LNHDA, SQIVND (reference sequence). V was pared by 5 bases and J by 4 bases, with 5 bases of the junction left unmatched. CDR3 in DNA: TGTGCCAGTAGTGACAGGGGGAGGTTCTATGGCTACACCTTC. It is translated as CASSDRGRFYGYTF.

This clone came up once. The chain uses TRBV28 and TRBJ2-1; D is ambiguous. This CDR3 comprises 10 residues. V was trimmed by 4 bases and J by 10 bases, leaving 5 bases between them. Germline CDR1 MDHEN, CDR2 SYDVKM. The CDR3 spells CASSSAEQFF. As DNA, the CDR3 is TGTGCCAGCAGTTCGGCGGAGCAGTTCTTC.

The DNA of the CDR3 is TGTGCCAGCAGAGGTCGGAATCAGCCCCAGCATTTT. As protein: CASRGRNQPQHF. V is TRBV28 and J is TRBJ1-5; D unresolved. Germline V gives CDR1 MDHEN, CDR2 SYDVKM. Trimming left V 6 bases short and J 4 bases short, with 7 bases between. CDR3 length: 12 amino acids.

DNA for the CDR3: TGTGCCTGGAGACTAGCGGGAGCGGGCTACGAGCAGTACTTC. Its protein product is CAWRLAGAGYEQYF. The genes are TRBV30 and TRBJ2-7, with 11 bases identical to TRBD2. The V and J ends lost 3 bases and 3 bases, in that order; junction bases with no gene match: 4. In germline, CDR1 is GTSNPN, CDR2 SVGIG (reference sequence). The CDR3 is 14 amino acids.

V and J are TRBV7-3 and TRBJ2-4; D might be TRBD2 (5 bases). Germline values: CDR1 SGHTA, CDR2 FQGTGA. V was shortened by 1 base and J by 6 bases, with 10 bases between the two germline ends. This CDR3 is built from 14 residues. The DNA for the CDR3 is TGTGCCAGCAGCTTAAGGGGAGAGACAAACATTCAGTACTTC. This gives the protein CASSLRGETNIQYF.

The rearrangement uses TRBV23-1 and TRBJ1-1; the D gene is possibly TRBD1 (5 bases). TRBV23-1 is reported as an ORF; its role is uncertain. Trimming cost V 3 bases and J 5 bases, with 19 bases left between them. The CDR3 length is 16 residues. Here the CDR3 DNA reads TGCGCCAGCAGTCATTCTCCAGCGCGGGGGGGGACTGAAGCTTTCTTT. It encodes CASSHSPARGGTEAFF.

The sample holds a few counts of this clone. The chain links TRBV6-5 to TRBJ1-1; 7 bases map to TRBD1. Per germline, CDR1 MNHEY and CDR2 SVGAGI. The CDR3 sequence is 14 residues long. The ends lost 6 bases at V and 3 bases at J; junction bases unmatched: 7. The CDR3 here is CASRVQQGYTEAFF. Here the CDR3 DNA reads TGTGCCAGCAGAGTTCAACAGGGGTACACTGAAGCTTTCTTT.